This TCR beta chain was sequenced for a study of human T cells and chemical hapten exposure. On the study more broadly: 0.01% DPC was applied to the upper back in patch tests, which were read at 6 days. Chiefly women, the patients showed alopecia areata, totalis or universalis.

Time point here: pre-sensitization, week 0. Treatment noted: therapeutic diphenylcyclopropenone sensitization with weekly scalp DPC. Overall study findings and caveats: Following DPC sensitization, TCRs present above 1 in 1000 frequency showed no change.

This clonotype was found a few times. Its matching antigen is unknown. TCRdb used MiXCR to reprocess the RACE reads, holding one entry per CDR3 protein. In the table there are 85,000 to 90,000 distinct CDR3 sequences, 8% to 10% of which are singletons. V was clipped by 8 bases and J by 5 bases, with 16 bases between them. Germline CDR1 and CDR2: SGHTA and FQGNSA. CDR3 length: 15 residues. The rearrangement links TRBV7-2 to TRBJ1-6; the D is unclear. The starting material was whole blood, obtained in connection with sensitization to the hapten diphenylcyclopropenone (DPC). The sequence derives from a woman aged 40 to 55 with alopecia areata. Some clones in this sample may be carry-over from other donors' samples. CDR3 region: CASSIGRANNSPLHF. The CDR3 DNA reads as TGTGCCAGCTCCATCGGGAGGGCAAATAATTCACCCCTCCACTTT.